Shown below are 14 T cell receptor beta chains from a single sample sequenced in a study of tumor-infiltrating lymphocytes in localized non-small cell lung cancer. The repertoire was sequenced with immunoSEQ multiplex PCR; TCRdb's copy has only in-frame clones and lacks some. The table has several thousand clones, 70% to 80% seen once; the top ten hold approximately 6.5%. Sequenced sample: uninvolved lung tissue not adjacent to the tumor. All receptors come from a human donor with non-small cell lung cancer.

The chain has TRBV12-5 and TRBJ2-1, with D perhaps TRBD1 or TRBD2 (7 bases each). Germline V gene sequence: CDR1 LGHNT, CDR2 FRNRAP. The germline V and J ends were trimmed by 0 bases and 2 bases, with 11 bases remaining between them. CDR3 size: 16 residues. CDR3 residues: CASGLVQGGAYNEQFF. In nucleotides, the CDR3 is TGTGCTAGTGGTTTGGTCCAGGGGGGGGCCTACAATGAGCAGTTCTTC.

This clone was seen just once. The chain's CDR3 is CASSLAPDRVSPLHF. In nucleotides, the CDR3 is TGTGCCAGCAGCTTAGCGCCCGACAGGGTATCACCCCTCCACTTT. The chain is built from TRBV7-8 and TRBJ1-6; 7 bases agree with TRBD1. CDR1 and CDR2 from the germline V gene are SGHVS and FQNEAQ. This CDR3 comprises 15 residues. Germline trimming cut 0 bases from V and 10 bases from J; bases unmatched to any gene: 6.

This clone was picked up one time. The rearrangement joins TRBV5-6 to TRBJ1-6, with 7 bases that match TRBD1. V lost 0 bases to trimming and J lost 6 bases; unmatched junction nucleotides: 3. In germline, CDR1 is SGHDT, CDR2 YYEEEE. There are 15 residues in the CDR3. For the CDR3, the DNA is TGTGCCAGCAGCTTGGACAGGGGCGGTAATTCACCCCTCCACTTT. Its translation: CASSLDRGGNSPLHF.

The V call is TRBV5-4, the J call TRBJ1-4; 7 bases align to TRBD1. V lost 3 bases and J lost 10; bases outside the gene matches: 9. Germline loops: CDR1 SGHNT, CDR2 YYREEE (reference sequence). The CDR3 totals 14 residues. CDR3 region: CASSSDRANGKLFF. The CDR3 DNA sequence: TGTGCCAGCAGCTCCGACAGGGCTAACGGAAAACTGTTTTTT.

The CDR3 nucleotides read TGCGCCAGCAGCCAAGGAAGAGGATCTCTGAACTACGAGCAGTACTTC. Encoded protein: CASSQGRGSLNYEQYF. The chain links TRBV4-3 to TRBJ2-7; D gene unclear. The V gene's germline CDR1 is LGHNA and CDR2 YSLEER. The V and J ends lost 1 base and 3 bases respectively, with 16 bases between them. The CDR3 extends over 16 amino acids.

The chain is built from TRBV7-9 and TRBJ1-2; D gene ambiguous. V gave up 5 bases and J gave up 7 bases, with 14 bases separating them. Germline values: CDR1 SEHNR, CDR2 FQNEAQ (reference sequence). The CDR3 consists of 13 residues. CDR3 region: CASSPQGFGGYTF. In nucleotides, the CDR3 is TGTGCCAGCAGCCCCCAAGGGTTCGGTGGCTACACCTTC.

V gene TRBV6-5 combines with J gene TRBJ2-7, with D uncertain. Per the germline V gene, CDR1 is MNHEY and CDR2 is SVGAGI. The CDR3 has 14 residues. Trimming shortened V by 4 bases and J by 3 bases, and 13 bases separated the two germline ends. The CDR3, as DNA: TGTGCCAGCAGTTCCTCGACAAACCACTACGAGCAGTACTTC. Translating it yields CASSSSTNHYEQYF.

V gene TRBV7-2 combines with J gene TRBJ2-2; D gene unclear. CDR1 is SGHTA and CDR2 is FQGNSA in the germline V gene. The CDR3 covers 12 residues. V was shortened by 8 bases and J by 3 bases, with 7 bases between the two germline ends. CDR3 amino acids: CASSAYTGELFF. CDR3 nucleotides: TGTGCCAGCTCAGCTTACACCGGGGAGCTGTTTTTT.

V gene TRBV7-9 combines with J gene TRBJ2-3, with D maybe TRBD2 (7 bases). This CDR3 contains 16 residues. Trimming took 1 base from V and 2 from J, leaving 13 bases between them. Germline CDR1 reads SEHNR; CDR2 reads FQNEAQ (reference sequence). The DNA of the CDR3 is TGTGCCAGCAGCTTAGACAAGGGGGGGCACACAGATACGCAGTATTTT. This sequence encodes CASSLDKGGHTDTQYF.

The rearrangement joins TRBV7-2 to TRBJ1-2; D is ambiguous. The CDR3 spans 15 residues. Germline loops: CDR1 SGHTA, CDR2 FQGNSA. Trimming stripped 5 bases from V and 8 bases from J, with 21 bases between. The CDR3 nucleotides read TGTGCCAGCAGCCAGACCCTGTCGCGCTCCCGGGGCTACACCTTC. It is translated as CASSQTLSRSRGYTF.

This clone was seen just once. The chain is built from TRBV7-2 and TRBJ1-2; 12 nucleotides match TRBD1. V shed 3 bases and J 3 bases; nucleotides not matched to a gene: 2. This CDR3 is built from 15 residues. The germline V gene encodes CDR1 SGHTA and CDR2 FQGNSA. DNA for the CDR3: TGTGCCAGCAGCTTTGGGACAGGGGGCGACTATGGCTACACCTTC. Encoded protein: CASSFGTGGDYGYTF.

By frequency in the sample, this clone is large. The chain couples TRBV6-1 to TRBJ1-1; D is uncertain. This CDR3 contains 15 residues. V gave up 7 bases and J gave up 0 bases, with 15 bases separating them. Germline V gene lookup returns CDR1 MNHNS and CDR2 SASEGT. The CDR3 sequence is CASNLQRELNTEAFF. DNA of the CDR3: TGTGCCAGCAATCTACAACGGGAGCTGAACACTGAAGCTTTCTTT.

The V gene is TRBV9, the J gene TRBJ1-6; 7 bases match TRBD1. The CDR3 sequence is 17 residues long. Germline assignment: CDR1 SGDLS and CDR2 YYNGEE. After removal of 0 bases from V and 9 bases from J, the junction contained 12 bases not matched to a gene. The CDR3 sequence: CASSVATGLGPSSPLHF. The CDR3 region has the DNA TGTGCCAGCAGCGTAGCGACAGGGCTAGGCCCCAGTTCACCCCTCCACTTT.

This chain joins TRBV11-2 and TRBJ2-2; the match to TRBD1 covers 9 bases. The CDR3 totals 15 residues. Germline-derived CDR1 and CDR2 are SGHAT and FQNNGV. Losses at the gene ends were 4 bases for V and 6 bases for J; bases not matched to a gene: 6. CDR3 sequence reads: CASSSRQGGSGELFF. The CDR3 DNA is TGTGCCAGCAGCTCCCGACAGGGGGGGTCCGGGGAGCTGTTTTTT.